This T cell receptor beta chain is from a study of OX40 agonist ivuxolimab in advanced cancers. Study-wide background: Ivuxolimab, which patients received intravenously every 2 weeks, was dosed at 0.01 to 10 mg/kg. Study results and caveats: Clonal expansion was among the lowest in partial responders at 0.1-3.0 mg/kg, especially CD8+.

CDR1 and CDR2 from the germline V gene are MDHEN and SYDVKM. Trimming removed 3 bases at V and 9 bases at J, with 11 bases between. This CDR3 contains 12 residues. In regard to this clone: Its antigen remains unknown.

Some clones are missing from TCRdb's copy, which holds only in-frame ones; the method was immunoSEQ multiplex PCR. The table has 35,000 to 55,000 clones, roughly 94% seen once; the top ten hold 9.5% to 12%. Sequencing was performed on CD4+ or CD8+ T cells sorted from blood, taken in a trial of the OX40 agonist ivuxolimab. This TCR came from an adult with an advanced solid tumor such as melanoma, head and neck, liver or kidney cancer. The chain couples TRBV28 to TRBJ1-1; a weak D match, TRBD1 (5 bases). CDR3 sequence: CASSLWGRQAFF. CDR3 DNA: TGTGCCAGCAGTTTGTGGGGCAGGCAAGCTTTCTTT. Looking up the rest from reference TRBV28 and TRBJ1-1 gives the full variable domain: DVKVTQSSRYLVKRTGEKVFLECVQDMDHENMFWYRQDPGLGLRLIYFSYDVKMKEKGDIPEGYSVSREKKERFSLILESASTNQTSMYLCASSLWGRQAFFGQGTRLTVV.